This record covers a single TCR beta chain. Its cognate antigen is unknown. CD4+CD25+CD127- Tregs, CD4+CD25- non-Tregs, CD4 and CD8 cells were sorted. An overnight rest at 37°C with 200 IU/ml IL-2 preceded regulatory T cell sorting from thawed PBMCs. Here immunoSEQ multiplex PCR was the method, and the copy in TCRdb shows in-frame clones only, minus some. The sample contains 75,000 to 80,000 clones, approximately 89% of which appear only once. The data are from a study of Tregs in tolerant kidney transplant recipients. Study-level points and caveats: Tolerant patients' donor-specific Tregs expanded beyond overall Tregs, suggesting antigen-driven growth.

Germline V gives CDR1 SNHLY, CDR2 FYNNEI. J was trimmed by 0 bases and V by 4 bases; bases with no gene match: 4. CDR3 length equals 15 residues. This specimen was Tregs from blood, taken before the transplant. The V and J genes are TRBV2 and TRBJ2-7; 9 bases line up with TRBD2. The receptor was derived from a human donor who received a combined kidney and bone marrow transplant. In DNA, the CDR3 is TGTGCCAGCAGTGGTCTAGCGGGAATCTCCTACGAGCAGTACTTC. Translating it yields CASSGLAGISYEQYF.